Below, 17 T cell receptor beta chains from the same sample are listed, as sequenced in a study of human T cells and chemical hapten exposure. Time point given: pre-sensitization, week 0. Treatment meaning: therapeutic diphenylcyclopropenone sensitization with weekly scalp DPC. TCRdb recomputed calls from the RACE reads with MiXCR, one row per CDR3 protein. The table has 99,000 or so distinct CDR3 sequences, 11% seen once; the top ten hold approximately 3.1%. The input for sequencing was whole blood, taken in connection with sensitization to the hapten diphenylcyclopropenone (DPC). All receptors derive from an older woman with alopecia areata. Some clones in this sample may be carry-over from other donors' samples.

This clonotype was counted many times. The V call is TRBV5-1, the J call TRBJ1-5; D remains ambiguous. Germline V gene lookup returns CDR1 SGHRS and CDR2 YFSETQ. The V end lost 0 bases, the J end lost 5 bases, and 9 bases lay between the germline ends. The length of the CDR3 is 14 residues. CDR3 DNA: TGCGCCAGCAGCTTGGAGGGAGAGGATCAGCCCCAGCATTTT. It translates to CASSLEGEDQPQHF.

A few counts support this clonotype. This chain links TRBV29-1 with TRBJ2-2; D remains unclear. The CDR3 length is 13 residues. Germline CDR1 reads SQVTM; CDR2 reads ANQGSEA. V lost 7 bases to trimming and J lost 2 bases, with 11 bases between them. CDR3 sequence (DNA): TGCAGCGGTTTTGTACAAAACACCGGGGAGCTGTTTTTT. Translation: CSGFVQNTGELFF.

This clonotype has at least ten counts. The chain carries TRBV19 and TRBJ2-3, with 7 bases aligning to TRBD2. CDR1 is LNHDA, CDR2 SQIVND, per germline (reference sequence). This CDR3 is 18 amino acids long. Trimming took 3 bases from V and 8 from J; bases not matched to a gene: 20. CDR3 in amino acids: CASSIAGGLVGSEGTQYF. The CDR3 nucleotides are TGTGCCAGTAGTATCGCTGGAGGACTAGTTGGCTCTGAGGGTACGCAGTATTTT.

The rearrangement uses TRBV7-9 and TRBJ2-2; 13 positions match TRBD2. Germline V gives CDR1 SEHNR, CDR2 FQNEAQ (reference sequence). V gave up 2 bases and J gave up 2 bases; unmatched junction bases: 5. This CDR3 has 18 amino acids. CDR3 coding DNA: TGTGCCAGCAGCTTACGGACTAGCGGGGGCCCCAACACCGGGGAGCTGTTTTTT. Translated: CASSLRTSGGPNTGELFF.

There are a few counts of this clonotype. J is TRBJ2-7 and V is TRBV6-5; D is possibly TRBD2 (7 bases). The CDR3 is made up of 16 amino acids. CDR1 MNHEY and CDR2 SVGAGI come from the germline V gene. Trimming shortened V by 2 bases and J by 0 bases, and 14 bases separated the two germline ends. This chain's CDR3 is CASSYVGRGSSYEQYF. DNA of the CDR3: TGTGCCAGCAGTTACGTGGGGAGGGGGAGCTCCTACGAGCAGTACTTC.

This clonotype was seen at least ten times. The rearrangement links TRBV6-2 or TRBV6-3 to TRBJ2-1; 8 nucleotides match TRBD2. CDR3 length: 15 amino acids. CDR1 and CDR2 from the germline V gene are MNHEY and SVGEGT. The trim removed 6 bases at V and 1 base at J, leaving 5 bases unmatched. Written as DNA, the CDR3 is TGTGCCAGCAGAACAGAGCGGGGGTCCTACAATGAGCAGTTCTTC. Encoded protein: CASRTERGSYNEQFF.

The gene calls are TRBV6-5 and TRBJ2-2; 8 bases align to TRBD1. J was trimmed by 4 bases and V by 7 bases; bases with no gene match: 8. The length of the CDR3 is 15 residues. The germline CDR1 and CDR2 sequences are MNHEY and SVGAGI. DNA of the CDR3: TGTGCCAGCAACAACCGACAGGGGCTCACCGGGGAGCTGTTTTTT. This translates into CASNNRQGLTGELFF.

This clonotype was observed many times. The CDR3 DNA is TGTGCCAGCAGTCCGCACCAGTGGGGCCCAGGGGGCAATGAGCAGTTCTTC. Protein product: CASSPHQWGPGGNEQFF. The chain carries TRBV27 and TRBJ2-1; 7 bases fit TRBD1. Germline-derived CDR1 and CDR2 are MNHEY and SMNVEV (reference sequence). The CDR3 loop spans 17 amino acids. V was clipped by 5 bases and J by 6 bases; unmatched bases: 16.

The table lists this clonotype with many counts. The rearrangement links TRBV20-1 to TRBJ1-5; weak D call: TRBD1 (6 bases). Germline loops: CDR1 DFQATT, CDR2 SNEGSKA (reference sequence). Trimming took off 2 bases at V and 5 bases at J, with 22 bases between the two ends. The CDR3 runs 17 residues. The chain's CDR3 is CSARNPQGGGVYQPQHF. The CDR3 DNA follows: TGCAGTGCTAGAAACCCACAGGGCGGAGGTGTGTATCAGCCCCAGCATTTT.

This clonotype was counted ten times or more. The V call is TRBV20-1, the J call TRBJ1-1, with 10 bases lining up with TRBD1. Trimming took 2 bases from V and 8 from J; bases not matched to a gene: 14. CDR3 length: 16 residues. Germline CDR1 is DFQATT and CDR2 is SNEGSKA (reference sequence). This CDR3 is CSARPTGTGALGEAFF. CDR3 sequence (DNA): TGCAGTGCTAGACCCACCGGGACAGGGGCCCTGGGGGAAGCTTTCTTT.

This clonotype was recorded a few times. The genes are TRBV7-8 and TRBJ2-1, with 10 positions matching TRBD2. Germline V gene data show CDR1 as SGHVS and CDR2 as FQNEAQ. The CDR3 has 17 residues. V gave up 5 bases and J gave up 3 bases; unmatched junction bases: 10. The CDR3 spells CASSDRGAGGLYNEQFF. The CDR3 DNA sequence: TGTGCCAGCAGCGACAGAGGAGCGGGGGGGCTCTACAATGAGCAGTTCTTC.

This clonotype was observed at least ten times. This chain connects TRBV7-2 to TRBJ2-1, with 14 nucleotides matching TRBD2. Germline V lookup: CDR1 SGHTA, CDR2 FQGNSA. J lost 2 bases, V lost 1 base, and 4 bases had no gene match. CDR3 length: 18 residues. CDR3 region: CASSLEGLAGATYNEQFF. In DNA, the CDR3 is TGTGCCAGCAGCTTAGAGGGACTAGCGGGGGCCACCTACAATGAGCAGTTCTTC.

The gene calls are TRBV7-3 and TRBJ2-7; 10 bases align to TRBD1. The CDR3 covers 15 residues. CDR1 SGHTA and CDR2 FQGTGA come from the germline V gene. V lost 5 bases to trimming and J lost 2 bases; unmatched junction nucleotides: 6. The CDR3 here is CASSLHGTGAYEQYF. The CDR3 bases are TGTGCCAGCAGCCTACATGGGACAGGGGCCTACGAGCAGTACTTC.

J is TRBJ2-5 and V is TRBV29-1; TRBD2 is a possible D gene (7 bases). CDR1 is SQVTM, CDR2 ANQGSEA, per germline. The CDR3 spans 12 residues. V gave up 4 bases and J gave up 4 bases, with 10 bases separating them. CDR3 coding DNA: TGCAGCGTTGTCGGGGGGCGAGAGACCCAGTACTTC. Encoded protein: CSVVGGRETQYF.

In this sample, this clonotype turned up a few times. The chain carries TRBV2 and TRBJ2-3, with 12 bases matching TRBD2. Looked up from germline, CDR1 is SNHLY and CDR2 is FYNNEI. The CDR3 is made up of 17 amino acids. Losses at the gene ends were 4 bases for V and 2 bases for J; bases not matched to a gene: 7. This chain's CDR3 is CASSGLAGAPYTDTQYF. The DNA of the CDR3 is TGTGCCAGCAGTGGACTAGCGGGGGCCCCCTACACAGATACGCAGTATTTT.

This clonotype was seen ten or more times. The J gene is TRBJ1-4, the V gene TRBV5-4, with D perhaps TRBD1 (6 bases). Germline-derived CDR1 and CDR2 are SGHNT and YYREEE (reference sequence). The V end lost 5 bases, the J end lost 6 bases, and 14 bases lay between the germline ends. The CDR3 covers 14 residues. Here the CDR3 reads CASRNGQMDEKLFF. The DNA for the CDR3 is TGTGCCAGCAGGAATGGACAGATGGATGAAAAACTGTTTTTT.

This clonotype was seen repeatedly, ten times or more. J is TRBJ2-3 and V is TRBV7-2; TRBD1 agrees at 7 bases. Trimming cost V 3 bases and J 3 bases; bases outside gene matches: 0. Germline V gene sequence: CDR1 SGHTA, CDR2 FQGNSA. This CDR3 spans 13 amino acids. The CDR3 loop is CASSFRGTDTQYF. The CDR3 bases are TGTGCCAGCAGCTTCAGGGGGACAGATACGCAGTATTTT.